The T cell receptor beta chain described here comes from a study of technical replicates of blood from several donors. Clones were sequenced by immunoSEQ multiplex PCR, and TCRdb holds only the in-frame ones, with some missing. Among more than 65,000 clones listed, around 97% were seen once. CDR1 and CDR2 (germline): MDHEN, SYDVKM. The ends were cut back, 5 bases at V and 5 bases at J, with 9 bases in the middle. This CDR3 comprises 12 residues. Input material: T cells isolated from PBMCs. This receptor was obtained from a human donor in good health. The V call is TRBV28, the J call TRBJ2-5; D not resolved. The CDR3 sequence is CASSLPLETQYF. The CDR3 nucleotides read TGTGCCAGCAGTCTACCCCTGGAGACCCAGTACTTC.